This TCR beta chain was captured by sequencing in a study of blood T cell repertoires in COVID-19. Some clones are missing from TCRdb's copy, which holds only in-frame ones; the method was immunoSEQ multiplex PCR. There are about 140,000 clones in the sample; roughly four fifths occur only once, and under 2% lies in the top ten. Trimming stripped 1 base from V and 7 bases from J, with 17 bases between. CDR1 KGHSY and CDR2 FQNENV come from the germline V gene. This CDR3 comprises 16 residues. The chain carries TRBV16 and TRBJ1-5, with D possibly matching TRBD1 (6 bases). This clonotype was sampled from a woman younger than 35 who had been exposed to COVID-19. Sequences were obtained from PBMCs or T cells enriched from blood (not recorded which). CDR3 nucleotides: TGTGCCAGCAGCCAATGGATTTCTTCAGGGGACCAGCCCCAGCATTTT. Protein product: CASSQWISSGDQPQHF. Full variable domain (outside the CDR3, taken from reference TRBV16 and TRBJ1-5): GEEVAQTPKHLVRGEGQKAKLYCAPIKGHSYVFWYQQVLKNEFKFLISFQNENVFDETGMPKERFSAKCLPNSPCSLEIQATKLEDSAVYFCASSQWISSGDQPQHFGDGTRLSIL.